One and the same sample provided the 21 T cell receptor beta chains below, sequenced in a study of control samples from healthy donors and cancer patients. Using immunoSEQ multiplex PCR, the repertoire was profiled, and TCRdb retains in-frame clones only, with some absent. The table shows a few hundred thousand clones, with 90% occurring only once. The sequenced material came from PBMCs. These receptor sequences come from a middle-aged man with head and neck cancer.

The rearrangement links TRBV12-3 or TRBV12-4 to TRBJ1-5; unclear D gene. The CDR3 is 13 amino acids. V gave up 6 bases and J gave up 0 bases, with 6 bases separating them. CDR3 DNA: TGTGCCAGCAGCGAAATTAGCAATCAGCCCCAGCATTTT. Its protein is CASSEISNQPQHF.

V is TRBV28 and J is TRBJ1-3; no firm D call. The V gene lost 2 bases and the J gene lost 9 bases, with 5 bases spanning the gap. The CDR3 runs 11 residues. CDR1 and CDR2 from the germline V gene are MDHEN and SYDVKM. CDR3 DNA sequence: TGTGCCAGCAGTTTAGGGTCCACCATATATTTT. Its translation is CASSLGSTIYF.

The CDR3 region is CASSETGGPFSPLHF. The CDR3 nucleotides read TGTGCCAGCAGTGAGACAGGGGGCCCTTTTTCACCCCTCCACTTT. The chain carries TRBV6-1 and TRBJ1-6; TRBD1 agrees at 10 bases. V lost 3 bases and J lost 9; bases outside the gene matches: 5. The V gene's germline CDR1 is MNHNS and CDR2 SASEGT. The CDR3 has 15 amino acids.

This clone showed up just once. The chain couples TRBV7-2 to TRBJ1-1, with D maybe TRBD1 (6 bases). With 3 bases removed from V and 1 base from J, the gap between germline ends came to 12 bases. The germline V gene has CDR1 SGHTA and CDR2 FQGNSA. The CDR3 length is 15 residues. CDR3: CASSLMVRGNTEAFF. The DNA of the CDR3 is TGTGCCAGCAGCTTGATGGTCAGGGGGAACACTGAAGCTTTCTTT.

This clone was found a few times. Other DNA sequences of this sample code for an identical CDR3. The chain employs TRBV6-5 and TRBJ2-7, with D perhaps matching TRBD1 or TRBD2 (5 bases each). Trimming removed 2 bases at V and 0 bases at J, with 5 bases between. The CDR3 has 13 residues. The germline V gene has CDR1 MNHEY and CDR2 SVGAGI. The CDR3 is CASSYGGSYEQYF. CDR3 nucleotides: TGTGCCAGCAGTTACGGGGGCTCCTACGAGCAGTACTTC.

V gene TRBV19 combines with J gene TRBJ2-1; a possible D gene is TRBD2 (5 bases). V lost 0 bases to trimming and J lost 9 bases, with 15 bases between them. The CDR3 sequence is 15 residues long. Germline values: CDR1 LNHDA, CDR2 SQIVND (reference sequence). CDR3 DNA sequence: TGTGCCAGTAGTATAGATCAGGCGGGTTCCGGTGAGCAGTTCTTC. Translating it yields CASSIDQAGSGEQFF.

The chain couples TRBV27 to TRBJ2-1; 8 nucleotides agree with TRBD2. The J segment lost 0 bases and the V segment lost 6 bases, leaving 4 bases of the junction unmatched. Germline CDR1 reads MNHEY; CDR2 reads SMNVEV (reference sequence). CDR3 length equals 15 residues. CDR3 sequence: CASSPGGSSYNEQFF. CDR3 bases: TGTGCCAGCAGCCCGGGGGGGAGCTCCTACAATGAGCAGTTCTTC.

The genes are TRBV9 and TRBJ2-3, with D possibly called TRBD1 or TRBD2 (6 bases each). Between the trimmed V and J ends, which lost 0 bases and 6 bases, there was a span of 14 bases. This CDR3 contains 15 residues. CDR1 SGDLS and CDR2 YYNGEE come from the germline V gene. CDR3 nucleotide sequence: TGTGCCAGCAGCGTAGAGGGGGGATTATCGGATACGCAGTATTTT. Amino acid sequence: CASSVEGGLSDTQYF.

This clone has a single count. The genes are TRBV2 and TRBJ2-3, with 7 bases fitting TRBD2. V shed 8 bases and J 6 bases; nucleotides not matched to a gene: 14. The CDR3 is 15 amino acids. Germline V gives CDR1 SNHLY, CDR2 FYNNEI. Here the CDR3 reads CASGPTSERGDTQYF. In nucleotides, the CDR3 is TGTGCCAGCGGTCCAACTAGCGAACGGGGGGATACGCAGTATTTT.

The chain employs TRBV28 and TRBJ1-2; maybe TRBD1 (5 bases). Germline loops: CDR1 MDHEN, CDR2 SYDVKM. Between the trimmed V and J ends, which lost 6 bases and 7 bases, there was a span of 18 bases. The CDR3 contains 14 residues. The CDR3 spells CASRLGDREGGYTF. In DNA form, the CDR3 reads TGTGCCAGCAGGCTAGGGGACCGTGAAGGTGGCTACACCTTC.

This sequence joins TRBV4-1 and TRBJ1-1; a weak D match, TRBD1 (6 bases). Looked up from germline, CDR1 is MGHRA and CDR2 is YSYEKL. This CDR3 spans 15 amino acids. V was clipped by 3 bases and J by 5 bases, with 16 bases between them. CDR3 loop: CASSQGGQGRTEAFF. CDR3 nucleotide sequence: TGCGCCAGCAGCCAGGGGGGGCAGGGGAGGACTGAAGCTTTCTTT.

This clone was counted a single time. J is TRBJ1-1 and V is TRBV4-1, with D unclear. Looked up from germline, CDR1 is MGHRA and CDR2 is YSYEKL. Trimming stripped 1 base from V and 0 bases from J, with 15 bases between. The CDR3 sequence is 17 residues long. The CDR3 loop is CASSQGDLNAMNTEAFF. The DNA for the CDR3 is TGCGCCAGCAGCCAAGGTGACCTCAATGCAATGAACACTGAAGCTTTCTTT.

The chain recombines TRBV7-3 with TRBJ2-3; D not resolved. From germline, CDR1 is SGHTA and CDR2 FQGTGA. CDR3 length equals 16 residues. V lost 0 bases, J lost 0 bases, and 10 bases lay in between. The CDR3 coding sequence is TGTGCCAGCAGCTTAACGCCTACCCCAAGCACAGATACGCAGTATTTT. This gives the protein CASSLTPTPSTDTQYF.

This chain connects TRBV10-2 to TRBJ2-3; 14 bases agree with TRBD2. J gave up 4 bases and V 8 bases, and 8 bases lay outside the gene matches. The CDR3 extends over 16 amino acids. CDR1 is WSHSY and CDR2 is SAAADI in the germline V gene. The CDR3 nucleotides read TGCGCCAGCGGAGGACTAGCGGGAGGATGGGCAGATACGCAGTATTTT. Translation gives CASGGLAGGWADTQYF.

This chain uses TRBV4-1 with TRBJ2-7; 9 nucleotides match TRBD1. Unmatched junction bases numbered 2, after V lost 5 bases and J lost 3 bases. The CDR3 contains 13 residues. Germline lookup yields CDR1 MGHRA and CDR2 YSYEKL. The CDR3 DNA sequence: TGCGCCAGCAGCAGGGACAGGGACTACGAGCAGTACTTC. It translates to CASSRDRDYEQYF.

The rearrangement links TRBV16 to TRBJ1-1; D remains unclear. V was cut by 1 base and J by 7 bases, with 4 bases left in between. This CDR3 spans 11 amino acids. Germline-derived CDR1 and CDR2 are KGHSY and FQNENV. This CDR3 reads CASSQWGEAFF. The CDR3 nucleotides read TGTGCCAGCAGCCAATGGGGTGAAGCTTTCTTT. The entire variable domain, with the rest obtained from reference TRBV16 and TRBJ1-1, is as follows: GEEVAQTPKHLVRGEGQKAKLYCAPIKGHSYVFWYQQVLKNEFKFLISFQNENVFDETGMPKERFSAKCLPNSPCSLEIQATKLEDSAVYFCASSQWGEAFFGQGTRLTVV.

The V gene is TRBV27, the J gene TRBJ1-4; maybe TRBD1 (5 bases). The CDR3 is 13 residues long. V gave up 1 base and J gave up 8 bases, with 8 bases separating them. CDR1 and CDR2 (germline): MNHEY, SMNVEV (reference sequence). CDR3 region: CASSLWGMEKLFF. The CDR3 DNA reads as TGTGCCAGCAGTTTATGGGGCATGGAAAAACTGTTTTTT.

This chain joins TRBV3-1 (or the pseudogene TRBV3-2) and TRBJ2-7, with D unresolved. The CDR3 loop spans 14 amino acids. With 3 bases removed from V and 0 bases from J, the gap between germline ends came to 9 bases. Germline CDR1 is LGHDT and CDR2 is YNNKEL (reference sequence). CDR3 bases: TGTGCCAGCAGCCAGCAAGCTAGCTCCTACGAGCAGTACTTC. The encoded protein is CASSQQASSYEQYF.

In DNA, the CDR3 is TGTGCCAGTAGTACAGCCGGGACAGGGAACGAGCAGTACTTC. Protein: CASSTAGTGNEQYF. The genes are TRBV19 and TRBJ2-7; the match to TRBD1 covers 9 bases. The CDR3 contains 14 residues. Germline V gives CDR1 LNHDA, CDR2 SQIVND (reference sequence). V shed 4 bases and J 5 bases; nucleotides not matched to a gene: 6.

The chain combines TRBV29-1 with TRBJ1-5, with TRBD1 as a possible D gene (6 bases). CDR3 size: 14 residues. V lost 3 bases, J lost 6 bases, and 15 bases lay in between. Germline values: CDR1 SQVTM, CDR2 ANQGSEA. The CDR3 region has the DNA TGCAGCGTTGAGGGAGCAGGGGTAGGTCAGCCCCAGCATTTT. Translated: CSVEGAGVGQPQHF.

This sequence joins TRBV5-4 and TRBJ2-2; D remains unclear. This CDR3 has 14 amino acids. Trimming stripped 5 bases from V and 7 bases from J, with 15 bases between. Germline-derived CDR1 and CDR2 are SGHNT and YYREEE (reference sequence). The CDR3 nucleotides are TGTGCCAGCAGGCCGGGTCTCAAAGGCGGGGAGCTGTTTTTT. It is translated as CASRPGLKGGELFF.